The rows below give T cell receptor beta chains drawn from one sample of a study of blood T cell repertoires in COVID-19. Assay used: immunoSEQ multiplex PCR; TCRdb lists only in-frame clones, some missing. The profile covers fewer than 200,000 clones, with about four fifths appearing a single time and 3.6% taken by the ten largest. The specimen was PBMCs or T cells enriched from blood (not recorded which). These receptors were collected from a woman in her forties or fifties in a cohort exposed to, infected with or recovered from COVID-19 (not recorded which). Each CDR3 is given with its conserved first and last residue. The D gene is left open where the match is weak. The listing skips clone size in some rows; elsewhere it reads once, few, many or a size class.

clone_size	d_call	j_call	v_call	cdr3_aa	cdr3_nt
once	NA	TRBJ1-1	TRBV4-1	CASSQVGGGGTEAFF	TGCGCCAGCAGCCAAGTAGGTGGGGGGGGCACTGAAGCTTTCTTT
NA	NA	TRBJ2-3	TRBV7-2	CASSLSGSSTDTQYF	TGTGCCAGCAGCTTAAGTGGGAGTAGCACAGATACGCAGTATTTT
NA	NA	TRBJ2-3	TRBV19	CASSISAMGADTQYF	TGTGCCAGTAGCATCTCAGCAATGGGCGCAGATACGCAGTATTTT
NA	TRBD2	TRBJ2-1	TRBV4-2	CASSQDPTSGDYNEQFF	TGTGCCAGCAGCCAAGATCCAACTAGCGGGGACTACAATGAGCAGTTCTTC
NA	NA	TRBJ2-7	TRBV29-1	CSVEGYRETYEQYF	TGCAGCGTTGAAGGTTACAGGGAGACCTACGAGCAGTACTTC
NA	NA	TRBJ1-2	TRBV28	CASSWANRVYGYTF	TGTGCCAGCAGTTGGGCGAACAGGGTTTATGGCTACACCTTC
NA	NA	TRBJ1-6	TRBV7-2	CASSSTAHLSRATNSPLHF	TGTGCCAGCAGCTCGACAGCACATCTATCGCGAGCGACTAATTCACCCCTCCACTTT
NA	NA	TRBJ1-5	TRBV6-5	CASSPGPGNYQPQHF	TGTGCCAGCAGTCCAGGGCCAGGTAATTATCAGCCCCAGCATTTT
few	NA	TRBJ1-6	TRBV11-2	CASSLGGAYNSPLHF	TGTGCCAGCAGCTTAGGGGGCGCCTATAATTCACCCCTCCACTTT
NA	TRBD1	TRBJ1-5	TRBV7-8	CASSPLTGNGDQPQHF	TGTGCCAGCAGCCCATTGACAGGGAACGGGGATCAGCCCCAGCATTTT
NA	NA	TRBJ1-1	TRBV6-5	CANQRVGDTEAFF	TGTGCCAACCAGCGGGTGGGTGACACTGAAGCTTTCTTT
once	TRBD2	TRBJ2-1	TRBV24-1	CATSDLHGTSGSLSYNEQFF	TGTGCCACCAGTGATTTGCATGGGACTAGCGGGAGTTTGTCCTACAATGAGCAGTTCTTC
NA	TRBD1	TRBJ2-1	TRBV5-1	CASSLEGTGPDEQFF	TGCGCCAGCAGCTTGGAAGGGACAGGGCCCGATGAGCAGTTCTTC
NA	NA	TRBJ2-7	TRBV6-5	CASSLGLEAYEQYF	TGTGCCAGCAGTTTGGGTCTAGAGGCCTACGAGCAGTACTTC
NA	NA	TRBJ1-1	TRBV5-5	CATTWGGSVDTEAFF	TGTGCCACCACGTGGGGGGGCTCGGTGGACACTGAAGCTTTCTTT
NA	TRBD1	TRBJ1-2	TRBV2	CASRWDSSPVNYGYTF	TGTGCCAGCAGATGGGACAGTTCACCCGTTAACTATGGCTACACCTTC
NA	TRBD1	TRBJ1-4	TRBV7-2	CASSPPTGGYEKLFF	TGTGCCAGCAGCCCCCCGACAGGGGGCTATGAAAAACTGTTTTTT
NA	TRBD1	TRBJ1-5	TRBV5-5	CASSLQGFNQPQHF	TGTGCCAGCAGCCTACAGGGGTTCAATCAGCCCCAGCATTTT
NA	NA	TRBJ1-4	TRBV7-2	CASSLEGAVNEKLFF	TGTGCCAGCAGCTTAGAAGGGGCCGTTAATGAAAAACTGTTTTTT
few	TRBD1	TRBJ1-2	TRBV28	CASRQGGTLVYGYTF	TGTGCCAGCAGACAGGGGGGCACATTGGTTTATGGCTACACCTTC
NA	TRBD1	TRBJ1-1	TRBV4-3	CASSQETGETNTEAFF	TGCGCCAGCAGCCAAGAGACAGGGGAAACAAACACTGAAGCTTTCTTT
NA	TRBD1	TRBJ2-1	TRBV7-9	CASSSLSQSGTGEREQFF	TGTGCCAGCAGCTCACTATCTCAAAGCGGGACAGGGGAGCGTGAGCAGTTCTTC
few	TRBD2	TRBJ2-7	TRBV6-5	CASSSGTSGRNYEQYF	TGTGCCAGCAGTTCCGGGACTAGCGGGAGAAACTACGAGCAGTACTTC
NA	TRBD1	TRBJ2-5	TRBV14	CASSPPGQKGTQYF	TGTGCCAGCAGCCCCCCGGGACAGAAAGGGACCCAGTACTTC
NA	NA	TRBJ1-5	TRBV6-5	CASGNRASQPQHF	TGTGCCAGCGGGAACAGGGCTAGTCAGCCCCAGCATTTT
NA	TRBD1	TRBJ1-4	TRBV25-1	CASSERTGDNEKLFF	TGTGCCAGCAGTGAACGGACAGGGGATAATGAAAAACTGTTTTTT
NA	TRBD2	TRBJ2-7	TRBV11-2	CASSLDRGGSYEQYF	TGTGCCAGCAGCTTAGACCGGGGGGGCTCCTACGAGCAGTACTTC
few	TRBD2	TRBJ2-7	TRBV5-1	CASSLAGTSGSYEQYF	TGCGCCAGCAGCTTGGCCGGGACTAGCGGGAGCTACGAGCAGTACTTC
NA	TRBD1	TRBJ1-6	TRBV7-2	CASSLTGTAHNSPLHF	TGTGCCAGCAGCTTGACCGGGACAGCTCATAATTCACCCCTCCACTTT
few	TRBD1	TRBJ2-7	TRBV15	CATSSGTAFYEQYF	TGTGCCACCAGCAGCGGGACAGCCTTCTACGAGCAGTACTTC
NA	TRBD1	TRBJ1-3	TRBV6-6	CASIRQGIEGNTIYF	TGTGCCAGCATCCGACAGGGGATAGAGGGAAACACCATATATTTT
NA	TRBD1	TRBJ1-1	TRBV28	CASSNTRGLGTEAFF	TGTGCCAGCAGCAATACCAGGGGGCTTGGCACTGAAGCTTTCTTT
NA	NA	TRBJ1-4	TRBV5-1	CASSLGSPAGREKLFF	TGCGCCAGCAGCTTGGGCTCTCCGGCAGGGCGGGAAAAACTGTTTTTT
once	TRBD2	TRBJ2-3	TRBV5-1	CASSAGGFKPDTQYF	TGCGCCAGCAGCGCCGGGGGGTTTAAGCCAGATACGCAGTATTTT
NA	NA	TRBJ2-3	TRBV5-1	CASSLETGVVTDTQYF	TGCGCCAGCAGCTTGGAAACGGGAGTGGTTACAGATACGCAGTATTTT
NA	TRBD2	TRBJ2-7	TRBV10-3	CAAGGSSYEQYF	TGTGCCGCGGGGGGGAGCTCCTACGAGCAGTACTTC
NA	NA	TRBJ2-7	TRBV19	CASSITGGAGGEQYF	TGTGCCAGTAGTATTACAGGGGGCGCGGGGGGCGAGCAGTACTTC
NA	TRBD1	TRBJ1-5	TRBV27	CASSQTGDQPQHF	TGTGCCAGCAGTCAAACAGGGGATCAGCCCCAGCATTTT
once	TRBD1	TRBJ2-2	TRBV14	CASSQDLGQDFPGELFF	TGTGCCAGCAGCCAAGATTTGGGACAGGATTTTCCCGGGGAGCTGTTTTTT
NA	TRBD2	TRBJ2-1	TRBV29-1	CSVPSGDWSYNEQFF	TGCAGCGTCCCTAGCGGGGATTGGTCCTACAATGAGCAGTTCTTC